This T cell receptor beta chain was sequenced for a study of regulatory dendritic cells for organ transplantation (dated by TCRdb to the late 2010s). Background for the entire study: Before and after allostimulation with regulatory or mature dendritic cells, TCRbeta repertoires were sequenced from sorted naive and memory CD4+ and CD8+ T cells.

A multiplexed two-step PCR with Vbeta-specific forward primers and Jbeta-specific reverse primers was used to amplify the TCRbeta CDR3 regions. Through the immunoSEQ service, the TCRbeta libraries were run on an Illumina instrument for sequencing. The published analysis was carried out like this. IMGT annotation was used to assign V, D and J genes, and synthetic CDR3 analogues were used to correct the counts for multiplex PCR bias. In the immunoSEQ Analyzer, repertoire clonality was calculated as one minus the normalized Shannon entropy. Whether a clone counted as expanded was decided by Fisher's exact test with Benjamini-Hochberg false discovery rate control and a two-tailed cutoff of P<0.01. Imported from immuneACCESS, the table was reduced by TCRdb to in-frame sequences with V and J called. These copies leave out some clones; in studies compared against another copy, an unresolved V gene accounts for under half, and the cause of the remainder is not known. The V and J calls and clone size were taken over from that table, and D and trimming were inferred from the DNA. A total of about 30,000 clones appear in this sample, roughly four fifths of them only once. The ten largest clones add up to 0.1% of the sample.

FACS was used to sort CD4+ or CD8+ cells into naive T cells, defined as CD45RA+, and memory T cells, defined as CD45RO+. A couple of healthy control subjects provided the T cells used for TCR sequencing. Sorted T cell subsets that were not stimulated were used as baseline controls for the mixed lymphocyte reactions. The Qiagen DNeasy Blood & Tissue Kit was used for extraction of genomic DNA. Overall study outcomes, separate from this receptor: Of the resting subsets, the one holding the most alloreactive TCR clonotypes was memory CD8+ T cells. Allostimulation expanded memory CD8+ clones in both subjects, but regulatory dendritic cells appeared to induce more limited expansion than mature dendritic cells. The authors pointed out considerable heterogeneity between individuals in the alloreactive memory CD8+ T cell pool, and only two subjects were sequenced. Highly diverse repertoires were observed in naive CD4+ and CD8+ T cells, whereas lower diversity was observed in memory cells, and the most oligoclonal repertoires were found in memory CD8+ cells.

On this clone itself: Its antigen remains unidentified. No much larger clone exists at a distance of one base, and base qualities are not known.

The CDR3 holds 16 amino acids from the cysteine to the phenylalanine. The retained sequence is limited to the CDR3, 48 bases, with the frame set at the first base. The receptor chain draws on TRBV21-1 and TRBJ1-2; the table's TRBD1 call for D was not verified on the DNA. TRBV21-1 is given as a pseudogene. The sequenced material came from naive CD4+ T cells from blood. What the cell subset or site label conveys for this sample: CD45RA+ naive T cells. The TCR comes from a human donor in good health. DNA sequence: TGTGCCAGCCAAAGGCGTTCGGCAGGGCCTAACTATGGCTACACCTTC. The translation is CASQRRSAGPNYGYTF.